These T cell receptor beta chains were read from a single sample in a study of a mutant IDH1 vaccine in newly diagnosed glioma. Sequencing was performed with immunoSEQ multiplex PCR; in TCRdb, only in-frame clones are kept and a portion is missing. The sample shows fewer than 55,000 clones, around three fifths of them seen only once. These receptors' targets are unknown. The sequencing used peripheral blood mononuclear cells (PBMCs), collected from a glioma patient whose treatment included an IDH1 peptide vaccine. These TCRs come from a man aged 40-49 years with glioma. Some clones in this sample may be carry-over from other donors' samples. Both conserved end residues are part of each CDR3. A D gene is named only where the DNA matches it firmly. Clone size appears in some rows only: once, few, many, or a class for an expanded clone.

d_call j_call cdr3_length v_call clone_size cdr3_nt cdr3_aa
TRBD1 TRBJ1-4 14 TRBV6-5 . TGTGCCAGCGGAGGACACAGGGGTAATGAAAAACTGTTTTTT CASGGHRGNEKLFF
. TRBJ1-6 13 TRBV29-1 . TGCAGCGCCAGAGTCGACGGTAATTCACCCCTCCACTTT CSARVDGNSPLHF
. TRBJ1-4 15 TRBV4-1 medium-sized TGCGCCAGCAGCCTGGCCGGGTCGAGGAATGAAAAACTGTTTTTT CASSLAGSRNEKLFF
. TRBJ1-2 14 TRBV6-5 once TGTGCCAGCAGTTACGGGGGCCCAAACTATGGCTACACCTTC CASSYGGPNYGYTF
TRBD1 TRBJ1-4 14 TRBV6-1 . TGTGCCAGCAGTGAAGGACAGGGTAATGAAAAACTGTTTTTT CASSEGQGNEKLFF
. TRBJ2-7 11 TRBV20-1 few TGCAGTGCTAGCGGGGACTACGAGCAGTACTTC CSASGDYEQYF
TRBD1 TRBJ1-4 14 TRBV6-1 . TGTGCCAGCAGGAAACAGGGGGCAGTGGAAAAACTGTTTTTT CASRKQGAVEKLFF
. TRBJ2-5 11 TRBV5-1 . TGCGCCAGCACGTTACAGGAGACCCAGTACTTC CASTLQETQYF
. TRBJ2-7 11 TRBV5-1 . TGCGCCAGCAGCTTGGATCTCGAGCAGTACTTC CASSLDLEQYF
. TRBJ1-4 13 TRBV5-1 . TGCGCCAGCAGCCTAGGGGAGAATGAAAAACTGTTTTTT CASSLGENEKLFF
TRBD1 TRBJ2-6 19 TRBV7-9 . TGTGCCAGCAGCCAACTGGGGACAGGGGGCCCCTCTGGGGCCAACGTCCTGACTTTC CASSQLGTGGPSGANVLTF
. TRBJ1-5 15 TRBV2 few TGTGCCAGCAGGGCAGCGGGCGTGAGCAATCAGCCCCAGCATTTT CASRAAGVSNQPQHF
TRBD2 TRBJ2-5 14 TRBV29-1 . TGCAGCGTTGCCAGGCGGGGGGGGGACGAGACCCAGTACTTC CSVARRGGDETQYF
TRBD1 TRBJ1-1 13 TRBV19 few TGTGCCAGTAGTTTAACTGACAGGGACGAAGCTTTCTTT CASSLTDRDEAFF
TRBD2 TRBJ2-7 11 TRBV27 . TGTGCCAGCGGGCGGGGGGGTGAGCAGTACTTC CASGRGGEQYF
. TRBJ2-4 16 TRBV6-6 . TGTGCCAGCAGTTCTAAGCGTTCAGCGGCCAAAAACATTCAGTACTTC CASSSKRSAAKNIQYF
. TRBJ1-4 15 TRBV7-9 . TGTGCCAGCAGCTTAGGGGGGAAGCCTAATGAAAAACTGTTTTTT CASSLGGKPNEKLFF
TRBD1 TRBJ2-5 15 TRBV10-3 few TGTGCCATCAGCAGAGGGGGCGGTGGAAAAGAGACCCAGTACTTC CAISRGGGGKETQYF
TRBD1 TRBJ1-1 14 TRBV7-9 . TGTGCCAGCAGCTCGACAGGGTCGTACACTGAAGCTTTCTTT CASSSTGSYTEAFF
. TRBJ1-5 15 TRBV7-9 . TGTGCCAGCAGCTTAGGGGGTTATAGCAATCAGCCCCAGCATTTT CASSLGGYSNQPQHF
. TRBJ1-5 15 TRBV9 . TGTGCCAGCAGCGTAGACCCAGAAATACGACAGCCCCAGCATTTT CASSVDPEIRQPQHF
. TRBJ1-5 16 TRBV9 . TGTGCCAGCAGCGTAGGGGCAGGGTCCTCTGGACAGCCCCAGCATTTT CASSVGAGSSGQPQHF
. TRBJ2-1 15 TRBV4-2 . TGTGCCAGCAGCCCAAGAAATAGAGAAGTGGATGAGCAGTTCTTC CASSPRNREVDEQFF
. TRBJ1-2 16 TRBV12-5 few TGTGCTAGTGGTTTCATTCTTACAGGGTCGGGAGCTGGCTACACCTTC CASGFILTGSGAGYTF
. TRBJ1-5 15 TRBV6-1 . TGTGCCAGCAGTTTGACAGTCGGCAGCAATCAGCCCCAGCATTTT CASSLTVGSNQPQHF
. TRBJ2-6 17 TRBV30 . TGTGCCTGGAGTTGGGCAGGGTTAACCTCTGGGGCCAACGTCCTGACTTTC CAWSWAGLTSGANVLTF
. TRBJ1-2 13 TRBV2 . TGTGCCAGCCTATGGACAGTGTCAGGGGGCTACACCTTC CASLWTVSGGYTF
. TRBJ1-2 15 TRBV7-8 . TGTGCCAGCACCACCAAAACAGGGACCCCCTATGGCTACACCTTC CASTTKTGTPYGYTF
. TRBJ1-1 14 TRBV19 few TGTGCCAGTAGTATCAACAGAGGGGGCACTGAAGCTTTCTTT CASSINRGGTEAFF
. TRBJ2-3 13 TRBV29-1 . TGCAGCGTTGAAAAGGGGCGGGGAGATACGCAGTATTTT CSVEKGRGDTQYF
. TRBJ2-7 14 TRBV13 . TGTGCCAGCAGCCCCGGACCGGACTCCCTCGAGCAGTACTTC CASSPGPDSLEQYF
TRBD1 TRBJ2-1 13 TRBV2 . TGTGCCAGCACCTCGGACAGGGGTGCCGAGCAGTTCTTC CASTSDRGAEQFF
. TRBJ2-6 15 TRBV7-2 . TGTGCCAGCAGCGGGGCATTCTCTGGGGCCAACGTCCTGACTTTC CASSGAFSGANVLTF
. TRBJ1-4 15 TRBV5-1 once TGCGCCAGCAGCTCGGACGGAACAACTAATGAAAAACTGTTTTTT CASSSDGTTNEKLFF
TRBD1 TRBJ2-7 15 TRBV5-5 . TGTGCCAGCAGCCACTCCGGGACAGGCTTCTACGAGCAGTACTTC CASSHSGTGFYEQYF
. TRBJ1-6 14 TRBV19 . TGTGCCAGTAGTCGGGACGGAAATAATTCACCCCTCCACTTT CASSRDGNNSPLHF
. TRBJ2-7 14 TRBV7-9 . TGTGCCAGCAGCTTAGGGCTGAACTCCTACGAGCAGTACTTC CASSLGLNSYEQYF
. TRBJ1-6 13 TRBV7-9 . TGTGCCAGCATCGGGCAGTCAAATTCACCCCTCCACTTT CASIGQSNSPLHF
. TRBJ1-3 17 TRBV19 . TGTGCCAGTAGTATGCGTGGACAGACGTCCTCTGGAAACACCATATATTTT CASSMRGQTSSGNTIYF
. TRBJ2-1 14 TRBV2 once TGTGCCAGCAAGGGGGACTATTCCTACAATGAGCAGTTCTTC CASKGDYSYNEQFF
. TRBJ1-1 11 TRBV2 . TGTGCCAGCATTAGCACAACGGAAGCTTTCTTT CASISTTEAFF
. TRBJ2-1 15 TRBV9 . TGTGCCAGCAGCGTAGGTGGACTACACTTCAATGAGCAGTTCTTC CASSVGGLHFNEQFF
. TRBJ2-6 15 TRBV5-4 . TGTGCCAGCAGCGTCGGGTCGTCTGGGGCCAACGTCCTGACTTTC CASSVGSSGANVLTF
. TRBJ2-7 16 TRBV14 few TGTGCCAGCAGCAAAGACCAGGGAAGAAGATCCTACGAGCAGTACTTC CASSKDQGRRSYEQYF
. TRBJ2-3 14 TRBV7-9 . TGTGCCAGCAGCTTGTCGGCTAGCACAGATACGCAGTATTTT CASSLSASTDTQYF
TRBD1 TRBJ1-3 14 TRBV5-1 . TGCGCCAGCAGGTCGACAGGGGACGGAAACACCATATATTTT CASRSTGDGNTIYF
. TRBJ2-7 14 TRBV5-1 . TGCGCCAGCAGCTTGCAGAGGGGCGCGGACGAGCAGTACTTC CASSLQRGADEQYF
TRBD2 TRBJ2-2 17 TRBV2 . TGTGCCAGCAGAGGACTAGCGGGGGGCAGGAACACCGGGGAGCTGTTTTTT CASRGLAGGRNTGELFF
TRBD1 TRBJ1-2 12 TRBV2 . TGTGCCAGCAGGGAGACAGGGGCTGGCTACACCTTC CASRETGAGYTF
. TRBJ1-4 14 TRBV7-9 . TGTGCCAGCAGCTTAGCCCGGGACGCCCTAACACTGTTTTTT CASSLARDALTLFF
. TRBJ1-6 13 TRBV27 few TGTGCCAGCAGTTTATGGACGGTCGGGCCCCTCCACTTT CASSLWTVGPLHF
. TRBJ2-3 14 TRBV5-4 . TGTGCCAGCAGCAATCAAAAAACCGAGGATACGCAGTATTTT CASSNQKTEDTQYF
. TRBJ1-1 13 TRBV6-1 . TGTGCCAGCAGTGAAGCGGAGAACACTGAAGCTTTCTTT CASSEAENTEAFF
. TRBJ2-7 16 TRBV18 . TGTGCCAGCTCCCCAAATGGGGGGCAGGGGGGCTACGAGCAGTACTTC CASSPNGGQGGYEQYF
. TRBJ1-2 14 TRBV7-9 . TGTGCCAGCAGCTTAGGTCTTCCGACAGGTGGCTACACCTTC CASSLGLPTGGYTF